Listed below are T cell receptor beta chains from one sample, sequenced in a study of CD8+ T cells in alopecia areata. Repertoires were generated with immunoSEQ multiplex PCR, while TCRdb's copy carries only in-frame clones and drops some. The sample consists of about 300,000 clones, 55% to 75% of them appearing once. The sample here was CD4+ T cells sorted from blood, taken at week 24, from a patient treated with tofacitinib. These receptors were collected from a human donor with alopecia areata. Both conserved end residues are part of each CDR3. A D gene is named only where the DNA matches it firmly. Clone size is stated in some rows and not others, as once, few, many or a class when expanded.

j_call	clone_size	v_call	d_call	cdr3_aa	cdr3_nt
TRBJ1-2	few	TRBV4-1	NA	CASSQERLAGGTLVGYTF	TGCGCCAGCAGCCAAGAACGGTTGGCAGGAGGGACCCTAGTAGGCTACACCTTC
TRBJ1-6	NA	TRBV23-1	TRBD1	CASSPTGALPLLHF	TGCGCCAGCAGCCCCACAGGGGCTCTCCCCCTCCTCCACTTT
TRBJ2-1	NA	TRBV10-3	TRBD2	CAINPGTSGGRSYNEQFF	TGTGCCATAAATCCCGGGACTAGCGGGGGGCGCTCCTACAATGAGCAGTTCTTC
TRBJ2-1	few	TRBV5-1	NA	CASSFSGNNEQFF	TGCGCCAGCAGCTTCTCAGGGAACAATGAGCAGTTCTTC
TRBJ1-2	few	TRBV28	NA	CASGLGGSSPYGYTF	TGTGCCAGCGGTCTCGGGGGCTCTTCTCCCTATGGCTACACCTTC
TRBJ1-6	NA	TRBV15	NA	CATSRDRAPGASSPLHF	TGTGCCACCAGCAGAGATCGCGCACCGGGGGCGAGCTCACCCCTCCACTTT
TRBJ1-2	NA	TRBV5-6	NA	CASSPSDWYGYTF	TGTGCCAGCAGTCCCTCCGACTGGTATGGCTACACCTTC
TRBJ2-7	NA	TRBV27	NA	CASSLGSGYEQYF	TGTGCCAGCAGTTTAGGGTCAGGGTACGAGCAGTACTTC
TRBJ1-1	NA	TRBV29-1	NA	CSVDPTGNTEAFF	TGCAGCGTTGACCCCACAGGGAACACTGAAGCTTTCTTT
TRBJ2-7	NA	TRBV5-1	TRBD2	CASSWKTSGGSYEQYF	TGCGCCAGCAGCTGGAAGACTAGCGGGGGGTCCTACGAGCAGTACTTC
TRBJ2-2	NA	TRBV23-1	TRBD1	CASSAGTGPPTGELFF	TGCGCCAGCAGTGCTGGGACAGGGCCTCCCACCGGGGAGCTGTTTTTT
TRBJ1-5	few	TRBV2	TRBD1	CASSPQGARQPQHF	TGTGCCAGCAGCCCACAGGGGGCACGCCAGCCCCAGCATTTT
TRBJ1-1	NA	TRBV9	TRBD1	CASSGSQGQTSTEAFF	TGTGCCAGCAGCGGCTCACAGGGGCAGACCTCCACTGAAGCTTTCTTT
TRBJ2-6	NA	TRBV9	TRBD1	CASSVQTGTDLSGANVLTF	TGTGCCAGCAGCGTTCAGACCGGGACAGACTTGTCTGGGGCCAACGTCCTGACTTTC
TRBJ1-2	NA	TRBV6-5	NA	CASSHRRREGGYTF	TGTGCCAGCAGTCACAGACGGAGGGAAGGTGGCTACACCTTC
TRBJ2-2	NA	TRBV30	NA	CAWSVRTGELFF	TGTGCCTGGAGTGTACGCACCGGGGAGCTGTTTTTT
TRBJ2-1	few	TRBV5-5	TRBD1	CASSGGQNSYNEQFF	TGTGCCAGCAGCGGGGGACAGAACTCCTACAATGAGCAGTTCTTC
TRBJ2-1	few	TRBV2	TRBD2	CASRLAGGPNEQFF	TGTGCCAGCAGACTAGCGGGGGGGCCAAATGAGCAGTTCTTC
TRBJ2-5	NA	TRBV28	NA	CASSLWIRDAQETQYF	TGTGCCAGCAGTTTATGGATCAGGGACGCTCAAGAGACCCAGTACTTC
TRBJ1-2	NA	TRBV25-1	NA	CASSALWGNYGYTF	TGTGCCAGCAGCGCCTTGTGGGGAAACTATGGCTACACCTTC
TRBJ2-5	NA	TRBV5-4	TRBD2	CASSLNSGVETQYF	TGTGCCAGCAGCTTAAATAGCGGGGTCGAGACCCAGTACTTC
TRBJ2-2	few	TRBV6-5	NA	CASSYDGGATGELFF	TGTGCCAGCAGTTACGATGGGGGGGCCACCGGGGAGCTGTTTTTT
TRBJ1-5	NA	TRBV5-4	NA	CASSLSLTGPQHF	TGTGCCAGCAGCTTATCCCTGACAGGGCCCCAGCATTTT
TRBJ2-5	NA	TRBV30	TRBD1	CAWTLRGGAETQYF	TGTGCCTGGACCCTTCGAGGGGGCGCGGAGACCCAGTACTTC
TRBJ1-2	NA	TRBV11-2	NA	CASSLGYPNYGYTF	TGTGCCAGCAGCTTAGGTTACCCTAACTATGGCTACACCTTC
TRBJ2-4	many	TRBV5-6	NA	CASSLAGPQRIQYF	TGTGCCAGCAGCTTAGCCGGGCCGCAGCGCATTCAGTACTTC
TRBJ1-1	NA	TRBV29-1	NA	CSVLPDTLLLGFF	TGCAGCGTTCTTCCAGACACGCTTCTCTTAGGTTTCTTT
TRBJ2-3	NA	TRBV29-1	NA	CSAGGAYATDTQYF	TGCAGCGCGGGCGGAGCGTACGCCACAGATACGCAGTATTTT
TRBJ2-7	NA	TRBV5-1	NA	CASSLGATTYEQYF	TGCGCCAGCAGCTTGGGGGCTACGACCTACGAGCAGTACTTC
TRBJ2-3	NA	TRBV4-3	TRBD2	CASSQAAASGGDTQYF	TGCGCCAGCAGCCAAGCGGCGGCTAGCGGGGGGGATACGCAGTATTTT
TRBJ1-6	NA	TRBV5-1	NA	CASGYSPLHF	TGCGCCAGCGGTTATTCACCCCTCCACTTT
TRBJ1-2	NA	TRBV29-1	NA	CSVEANRENGYTF	TGCAGCGTTGAAGCCAACAGGGAAAATGGCTACACCTTC
TRBJ1-2	few	TRBV19	NA	CASSIEGRLRPTYGYTF	TGTGCCAGTAGTATAGAGGGAAGATTGCGGCCGACCTATGGCTACACCTTC
TRBJ1-2	NA	TRBV7-9	TRBD1	CASGPQGARTYGYTF	TGTGCCAGCGGGCCCCAGGGGGCTAGGACCTATGGCTACACCTTC
TRBJ2-5	NA	TRBV18	NA	CASSPPEPPGTQYF	TGTGCCAGCTCACCACCGGAACCTCCCGGGACCCAGTACTTC
TRBJ1-2	NA	TRBV15	NA	CATSRDRSGSYGYTF	TGTGCCACCAGCAGAGATCGATCAGGATCCTATGGCTACACCTTC
TRBJ1-2	NA	TRBV11-2	NA	CASSPTQLGYTF	TGTGCCAGCAGCCCCACCCAACTTGGCTACACCTTC
TRBJ2-2	few	TRBV7-6	NA	CASSLEALQAGGTGELFF	TGTGCCAGCAGCTTAGAGGCCCTGCAGGCAGGTGGGACCGGGGAGCTGTTTTTT
TRBJ1-2	NA	TRBV29-1	NA	CSAGEGLLRAF	TGCAGCGCTGGGGAGGGTCTGCTGCGGGCATTC
TRBJ2-2	NA	TRBV27	NA	CATHSPNTGELFF	TGTGCCACGCATAGCCCTAACACCGGGGAGCTGTTTTTT
TRBJ1-4	few	TRBV7-2	NA	CASSLGGQGSEKLFF	TGTGCCAGCAGCTTAGGAGGGCAGGGATCCGAAAAACTGTTTTTT
TRBJ2-7	NA	TRBV12-5	NA	CASTKQYF	TGTGCTAGTACAAAGCAGTACTTC
TRBJ1-4	NA	TRBV29-1	TRBD1	CSVNTGAHNEKLFF	TGCAGCGTCAACACAGGGGCCCATAATGAAAAACTGTTTTTT
TRBJ2-5	few	TRBV2	NA	CASRRGTLEETQYF	TGTGCCAGCAGGCGAGGGACACTGGAAGAGACCCAGTACTTC
TRBJ2-3	NA	TRBV29-1	TRBD1	CSVEKYLEGTGQDTQYF	TGCAGCGTTGAGAAGTACTTGGAAGGGACAGGGCAAGATACGCAGTATTTT
TRBJ2-1	NA	TRBV14	NA	CASSPTAPSEQFF	TGTGCCAGCAGCCCGACCGCTCCGAGTGAGCAGTTCTTC
TRBJ2-3	NA	TRBV7-9	NA	CASRVGSADTQYF	TGTGCCAGCAGGGTAGGAAGTGCAGATACGCAGTATTTT